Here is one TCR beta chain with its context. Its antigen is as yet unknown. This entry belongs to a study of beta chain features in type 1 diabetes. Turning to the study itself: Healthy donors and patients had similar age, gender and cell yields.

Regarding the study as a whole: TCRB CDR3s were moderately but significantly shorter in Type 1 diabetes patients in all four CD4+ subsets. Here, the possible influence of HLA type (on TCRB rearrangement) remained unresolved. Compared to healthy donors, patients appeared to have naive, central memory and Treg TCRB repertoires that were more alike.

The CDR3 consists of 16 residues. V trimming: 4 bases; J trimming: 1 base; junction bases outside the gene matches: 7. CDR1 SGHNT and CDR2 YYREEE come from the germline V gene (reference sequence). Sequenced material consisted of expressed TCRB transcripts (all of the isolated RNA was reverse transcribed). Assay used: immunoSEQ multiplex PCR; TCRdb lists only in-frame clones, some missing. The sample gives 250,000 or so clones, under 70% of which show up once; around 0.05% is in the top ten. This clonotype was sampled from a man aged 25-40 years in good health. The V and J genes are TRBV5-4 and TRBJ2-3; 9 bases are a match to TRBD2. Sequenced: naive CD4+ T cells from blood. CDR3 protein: CASSPSRTSGTDTQYF. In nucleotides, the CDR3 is TGTGCCAGCAGCCCAAGTAGGACTAGCGGCACAGATACGCAGTATTTT.